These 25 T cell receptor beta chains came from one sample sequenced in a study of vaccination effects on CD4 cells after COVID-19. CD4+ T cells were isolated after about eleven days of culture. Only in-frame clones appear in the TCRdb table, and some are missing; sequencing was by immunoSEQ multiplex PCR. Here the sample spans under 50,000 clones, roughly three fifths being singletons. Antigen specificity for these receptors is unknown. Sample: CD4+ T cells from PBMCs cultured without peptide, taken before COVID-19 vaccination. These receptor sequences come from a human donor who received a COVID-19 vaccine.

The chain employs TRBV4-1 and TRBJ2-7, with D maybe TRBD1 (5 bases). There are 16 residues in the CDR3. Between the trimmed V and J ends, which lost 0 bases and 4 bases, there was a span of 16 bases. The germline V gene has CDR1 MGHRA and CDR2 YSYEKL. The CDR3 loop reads CASSQENGRVVYEQYF. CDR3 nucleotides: TGCGCCAGCAGCCAAGAAAACGGCAGGGTAGTGTACGAGCAGTACTTC.

The CDR3 region is CASSPVGVNYGYTF. The CDR3 DNA reads as TGTGCCAGCAGCCCGGTAGGCGTTAACTATGGCTACACCTTC. The chain has TRBV7-9 and TRBJ1-2; no firm D call. Germline loops: CDR1 SEHNR, CDR2 FQNEAQ (reference sequence). The CDR3 spans 14 residues. Trimming removed 5 bases from V and 1 base from J, with 11 bases in between.

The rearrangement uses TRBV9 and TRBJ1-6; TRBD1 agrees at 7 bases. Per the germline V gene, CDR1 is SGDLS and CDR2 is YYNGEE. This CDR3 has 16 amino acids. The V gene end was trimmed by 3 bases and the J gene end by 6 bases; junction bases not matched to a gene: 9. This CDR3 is CASSAMGDSVNSPLHF. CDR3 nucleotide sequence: TGTGCCAGCAGCGCCATGGGGGACAGCGTTAATTCACCCCTCCACTTT.

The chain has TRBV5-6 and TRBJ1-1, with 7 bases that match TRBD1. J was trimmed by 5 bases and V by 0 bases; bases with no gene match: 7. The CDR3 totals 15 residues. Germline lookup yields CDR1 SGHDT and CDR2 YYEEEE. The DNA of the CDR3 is TGTGCCAGCAGCTTGGTAGAGGGGGCATGGACTGAAGCTTTCTTT. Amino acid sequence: CASSLVEGAWTEAFF.

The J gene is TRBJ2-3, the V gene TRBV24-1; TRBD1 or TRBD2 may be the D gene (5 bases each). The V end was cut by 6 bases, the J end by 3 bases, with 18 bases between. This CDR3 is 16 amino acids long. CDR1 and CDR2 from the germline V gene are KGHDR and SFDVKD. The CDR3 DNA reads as TGTGCCACCAGTCACCCTGGGGGATCGAGGACAGATACGCAGTATTTT. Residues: CATSHPGGSRTDTQYF.

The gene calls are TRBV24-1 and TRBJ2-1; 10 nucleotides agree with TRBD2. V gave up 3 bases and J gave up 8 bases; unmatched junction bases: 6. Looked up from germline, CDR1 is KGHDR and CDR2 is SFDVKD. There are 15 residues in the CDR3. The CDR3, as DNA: TGTGCCACCAGTGATAACAGCGGGGGGGGTTATGAGCAGTTCTTC. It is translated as CATSDNSGGGYEQFF.

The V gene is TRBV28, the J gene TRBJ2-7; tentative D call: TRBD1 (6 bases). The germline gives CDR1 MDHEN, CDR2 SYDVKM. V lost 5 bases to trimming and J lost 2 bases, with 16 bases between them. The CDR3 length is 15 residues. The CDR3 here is CASSRHRAITYEQYF. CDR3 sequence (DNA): TGTGCCAGCAGTCGCCACAGGGCCATAACCTACGAGCAGTACTTC.

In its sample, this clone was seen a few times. The CDR3 sequence is CASSVREGSQNSPLHF. The DNA for the CDR3 is TGTGCCAGCAGTGTGAGGGAGGGAAGTCAGAATTCACCCCTCCACTTT. The chain has TRBV2 and TRBJ1-6; D call uncertain. Germline CDR1 is SNHLY and CDR2 is FYNNEI. With 4 bases removed from V and 7 bases from J, the gap between germline ends came to 17 bases. The CDR3 has 16 residues.

CDR3 amino acids: CSVVAAGSTDTQYF. The CDR3 DNA reads as TGCAGCGTCGTAGCGGCGGGTAGCACAGATACGCAGTATTTT. J is TRBJ2-3 and V is TRBV29-1, with D possibly TRBD2 on 6 matching bases. Trimming took 6 bases from V and 0 from J, leaving 13 bases between them. The germline gives CDR1 SQVTM, CDR2 ANQGSEA. CDR3 length: 14 amino acids.

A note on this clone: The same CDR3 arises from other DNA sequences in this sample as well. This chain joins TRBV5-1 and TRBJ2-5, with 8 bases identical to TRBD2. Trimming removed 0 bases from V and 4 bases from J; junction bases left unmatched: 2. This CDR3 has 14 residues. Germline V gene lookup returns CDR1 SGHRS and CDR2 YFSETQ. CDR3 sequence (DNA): TGCGCCAGCAGCTTGGCCGGGGGGGGAGAGACCCAGTACTTC. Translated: CASSLAGGGETQYF.

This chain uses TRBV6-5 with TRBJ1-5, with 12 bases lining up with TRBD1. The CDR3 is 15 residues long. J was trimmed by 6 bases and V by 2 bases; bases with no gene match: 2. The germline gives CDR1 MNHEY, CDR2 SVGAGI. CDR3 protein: CASSYGTGGGQPQHF. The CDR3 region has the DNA TGTGCCAGCAGTTACGGGACAGGGGGCGGTCAGCCCCAGCATTTT.

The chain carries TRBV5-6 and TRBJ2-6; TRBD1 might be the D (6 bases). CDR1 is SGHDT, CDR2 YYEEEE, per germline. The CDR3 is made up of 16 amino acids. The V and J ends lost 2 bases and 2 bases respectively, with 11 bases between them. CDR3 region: CASSFGEGAGANVLTF. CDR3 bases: TGTGCCAGCAGCTTCGGCGAGGGGGCTGGGGCCAACGTCCTGACTTTC.

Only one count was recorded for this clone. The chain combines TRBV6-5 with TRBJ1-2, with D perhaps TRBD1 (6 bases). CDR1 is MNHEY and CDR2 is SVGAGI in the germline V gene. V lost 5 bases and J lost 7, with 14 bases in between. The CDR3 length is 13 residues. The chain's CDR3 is CASSRSQGLGYTF. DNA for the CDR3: TGTGCCAGCAGTCGGAGTCAGGGGCTTGGCTACACCTTC.

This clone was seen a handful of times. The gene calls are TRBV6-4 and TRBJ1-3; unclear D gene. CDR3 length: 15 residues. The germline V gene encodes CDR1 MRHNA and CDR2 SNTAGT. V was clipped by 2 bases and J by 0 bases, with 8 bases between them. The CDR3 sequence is CASSDRGSSGNTIYF. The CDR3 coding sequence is TGTGCCAGCAGTGACCGAGGCAGCTCTGGAAACACCATATATTTT.

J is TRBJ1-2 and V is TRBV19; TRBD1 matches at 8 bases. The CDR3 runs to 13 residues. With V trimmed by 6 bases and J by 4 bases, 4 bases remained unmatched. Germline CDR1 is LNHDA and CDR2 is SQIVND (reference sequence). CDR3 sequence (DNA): TGTGCCAGTAGGATACAGGGGGTCTATGGCTACACCTTC. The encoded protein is CASRIQGVYGYTF. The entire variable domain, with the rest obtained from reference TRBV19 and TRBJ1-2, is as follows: DGGITQSPKYLFRKEGQNVTLSCEQNLNHDAMYWYRQDPGQGLRLIYYSQIVNDFQKGDIAEGYSVSREKKESFPLTVTSAQKNPTAFYLCASRIQGVYGYTFGSGTRLTVV.

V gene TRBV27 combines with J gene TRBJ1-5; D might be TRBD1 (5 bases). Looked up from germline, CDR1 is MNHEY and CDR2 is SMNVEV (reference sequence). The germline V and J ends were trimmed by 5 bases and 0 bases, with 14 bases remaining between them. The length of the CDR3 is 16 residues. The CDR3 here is CASSARGPSSNQPQHF. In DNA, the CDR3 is TGTGCCAGCAGTGCCCGGGGACCCAGTAGCAATCAGCCCCAGCATTTT.

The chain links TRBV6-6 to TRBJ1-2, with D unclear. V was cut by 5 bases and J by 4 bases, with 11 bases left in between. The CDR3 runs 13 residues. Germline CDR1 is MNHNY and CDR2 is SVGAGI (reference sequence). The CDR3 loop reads CASSRPDAYGYTF. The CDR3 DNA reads TGTGCCAGCAGTCGTCCAGACGCCTATGGCTACACCTTC.

The CDR3 protein is CASSIDRWGNEQFF. The CDR3 DNA sequence: TGTGCCAGTAGTATAGACCGATGGGGTAATGAGCAGTTCTTC. The V and J genes are TRBV19 and TRBJ2-1, with D unresolved. The CDR3 is 14 amino acids. V lost 0 bases and J 7 bases, leaving 10 bases between the germline ends. In germline, CDR1 is LNHDA, CDR2 SQIVND (reference sequence).

The CDR3 sequence is CASSRERTVYRTEAFF. The CDR3 bases are TGTGCCAGCAGCCGAGAAAGGACAGTGTATAGGACTGAAGCTTTCTTT. This sequence joins TRBV3-1 (or the pseudogene TRBV3-2) and TRBJ1-1; a possible D gene is TRBD1 (6 bases). The germline CDR1 and CDR2 sequences are LGHDT and YNNKEL (reference sequence). V was cut by 4 bases and J by 5 bases, with 20 bases left in between. CDR3 size: 16 residues.

As DNA, the CDR3 is TGTGCCAGTAGTGTCTTTCTACAGGGGGCCAGAGGCCAGCCCCAGCATTTT. Its translation: CASSVFLQGARGQPQHF. The rearrangement links TRBV19 to TRBJ1-5, with 9 bases fitting TRBD1. The CDR3 contains 17 residues. Germline CDR1 LNHDA, CDR2 SQIVND (reference sequence). J was trimmed by 7 bases and V by 5 bases; bases with no gene match: 15.

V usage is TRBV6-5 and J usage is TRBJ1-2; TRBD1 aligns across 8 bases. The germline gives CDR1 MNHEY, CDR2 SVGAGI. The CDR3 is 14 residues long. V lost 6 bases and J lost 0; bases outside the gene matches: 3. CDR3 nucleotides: TGTGCCAGCAGGCAGGGGGCAGCTAACTATGGCTACACCTTC. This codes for CASRQGAANYGYTF.

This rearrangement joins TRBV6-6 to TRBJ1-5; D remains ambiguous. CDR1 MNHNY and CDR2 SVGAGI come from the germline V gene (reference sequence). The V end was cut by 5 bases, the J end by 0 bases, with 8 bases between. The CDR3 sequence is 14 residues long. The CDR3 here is CASSQTSSNQPQHF. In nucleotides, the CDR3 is TGTGCCAGCAGTCAGACATCTAGCAATCAGCCCCAGCATTTT.

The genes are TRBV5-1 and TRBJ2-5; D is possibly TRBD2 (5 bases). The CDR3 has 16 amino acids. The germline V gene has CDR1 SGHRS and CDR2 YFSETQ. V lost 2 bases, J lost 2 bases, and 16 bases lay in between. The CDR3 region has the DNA TGCGCCAGCAGCTTTTACCGGGGTGGCCAACAAGAGACCCAGTACTTC. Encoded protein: CASSFYRGGQQETQYF.

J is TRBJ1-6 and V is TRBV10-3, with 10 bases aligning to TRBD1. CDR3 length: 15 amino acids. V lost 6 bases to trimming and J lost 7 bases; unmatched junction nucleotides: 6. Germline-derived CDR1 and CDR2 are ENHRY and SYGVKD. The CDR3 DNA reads TGTGCCATCAGGCCGGGGACAGGGGACAATTCACCCCTCCACTTT. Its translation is CAIRPGTGDNSPLHF.

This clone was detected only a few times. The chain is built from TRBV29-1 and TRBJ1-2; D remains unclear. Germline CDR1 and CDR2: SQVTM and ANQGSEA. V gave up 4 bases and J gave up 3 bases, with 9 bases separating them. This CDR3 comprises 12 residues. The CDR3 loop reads CSVGGFDYGYTF. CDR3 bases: TGCAGCGTTGGGGGATTCGACTATGGCTACACCTTC.